This entry lists 30 T cell receptor beta chains sequenced from one sample in a study of blood T cells in healthy people across ages. The use of a sample-barcoded 5' primer and a J-beta primer mix characterized a second PCR of roughly 6 to 11 cycles. TCRdb re-analysed the 5' RACE reads in MiXCR, keeping a single row per CDR3 protein. The sample has some 1.8 million distinct CDR3 sequences, approximately 40% seen once. The material sequenced was blood. These receptors came from a human donor in good health.

With respect to this clonotype: This may come from a read error, since a much larger clone is one base off. The chain combines TRBV29-1 with TRBJ2-1; a weak D match, TRBD1 (5 bases). The CDR3 contains 11 residues. V lost 4 bases, J lost 7 bases, and 8 bases lay in between. Germline CDR1 reads SQVTM; CDR2 reads ANQGSEA. In nucleotides, the CDR3 is TGCAGCGTTGTCAGGGTTAATGAGCAGTTCTTC. Translated: CSVVRVNEQFF.

The sample holds a few counts of this clonotype. The chain couples TRBV6-2 or TRBV6-3 to TRBJ1-1, with D possibly matching TRBD1 (5 bases). CDR1 and CDR2 (germline): MNHEY, SVGEGT. This CDR3 has 14 amino acids. V was cut by 1 base and J by 3 bases, with 9 bases left in between. CDR3 nucleotide sequence: TGTGCCAGCAGTTACTACGGCAGGGACACTGAAGCTTTCTTT. This translates into CASSYYGRDTEAFF.

The chain is built from TRBV29-1 and TRBJ1-1, with 9 bases matching TRBD1. The J segment lost 5 bases and the V segment lost 6 bases, leaving 7 bases of the junction unmatched. The germline V gene encodes CDR1 SQVTM and CDR2 ANQGSEA. The CDR3 contains 13 residues. CDR3: CSVLQGASTEAFF. The CDR3 nucleotides are TGCAGCGTGCTACAGGGGGCTAGTACTGAAGCTTTCTTT.

The chain recombines TRBV29-1 with TRBJ1-1, with D unclear. The V gene lost 5 bases and the J gene lost 7 bases, with 14 bases spanning the gap. The length of the CDR3 is 12 residues. Germline CDR1 reads SQVTM; CDR2 reads ANQGSEA. The CDR3 spells CSVRVDILEAFF. The CDR3 coding sequence is TGCAGCGTTCGGGTAGATATCCTTGAAGCTTTCTTT.

The sample holds a few counts of this clonotype. The chain couples TRBV6-5 to TRBJ2-4; possibly TRBD1 or TRBD2 for D (5 bases each). The CDR3 spans 14 residues. Germline CDR1 is MNHEY and CDR2 is SVGAGI. V gave up 5 bases and J gave up 5 bases, with 13 bases separating them. The CDR3 DNA sequence: TGTGCCAGCAGTAGGTCTAGAGGGGAAAACATTCAGTACTTC. This sequence encodes CASSRSRGENIQYF.

The V gene is TRBV18, the J gene TRBJ2-6; D unresolved. Germline V gene sequence: CDR1 KGHSH, CDR2 LQKENI. Trimming removed 2 bases from V and 0 bases from J, with 11 bases in between. CDR3 length: 17 residues. CDR3 region: CASSPRHRGSGANVLTF. CDR3 coding DNA: TGTGCCAGCTCACCAAGACACCGAGGCTCTGGGGCCAACGTCCTGACTTTC.

The rearrangement links TRBV12-3 or TRBV12-4 to TRBJ1-2; 9 nucleotides align to TRBD1. Germline trimming cut 1 base from V and 7 bases from J; bases unmatched to any gene: 7. The CDR3 runs 15 residues. Here the CDR3 reads CASSLGVQGAVGYTF. CDR3 bases: TGTGCCAGCAGTTTAGGAGTACAGGGGGCGGTTGGCTACACCTTC.

The CDR3 reads CASNWNSYEQYF. DNA for the CDR3: TGTGCCAGCAACTGGAACTCCTACGAGCAGTACTTC. The chain couples TRBV28 to TRBJ2-7; D gene uncertain. Trimming cost V 7 bases and J 0 bases, with 7 bases left between them. This CDR3 has 12 residues. CDR1 is MDHEN and CDR2 is SYDVKM in the germline V gene.

A single count supports this clonotype. V usage is TRBV6-2 or TRBV6-3 and J usage is TRBJ1-2; 7 nucleotides agree with TRBD1. The CDR3 runs 14 residues. CDR1 is MNHEY, CDR2 SVGEGT, per germline. V lost 2 bases to trimming and J lost 3 bases; unmatched junction nucleotides: 3. CDR3 DNA sequence: TGTGCCAGCAGTTACGACAGGGACTACTATGGCTACACCTTC. It translates to CASSYDRDYYGYTF.

In this sample, this clonotype turned up once. The J gene is TRBJ1-1, the V gene TRBV5-1; D perhaps matches TRBD1 (5 bases). Trimming took off 4 bases at V and 4 bases at J, with 11 bases between the two ends. Germline V CDR1 and CDR2: SGHRS, YFSETQ. The CDR3 has 13 amino acids. CDR3 sequence: CASSQDTTTEAFF. CDR3 DNA: TGCGCCAGCAGCCAGGACACAACCACTGAAGCTTTCTTT.

On this clonotype: A read error may account for a junction end that differs from germline. The V call is TRBV27, the J call TRBJ2-7; D is undetermined. The V gene's germline CDR1 is MNHEY and CDR2 SMNVEV (reference sequence). This CDR3 spans 15 amino acids. The CDR3 DNA follows: TGTGCCGGCAGCCTCTCAGTGACGGCGACCTACGAGCAGTACTTC. Translation gives CAGSLSVTATYEQYF.

This clonotype has only one observation. This chain uses TRBV20-1 with TRBJ1-1, with D perhaps TRBD1 (5 bases). Trimming pared 0 bases from V and 4 bases from J, leaving 21 bases between. Germline V gene lookup returns CDR1 DFQATT and CDR2 SNEGSKA (reference sequence). There are 17 residues in the CDR3. The CDR3 protein is CSARDQGQGGWGTEAFF. CDR3 DNA: TGCAGTGCTAGAGATCAAGGTCAGGGAGGTTGGGGCACTGAAGCTTTCTTT.

The sample holds a few counts of this clonotype. The rearrangement uses TRBV12-3 or TRBV12-4 and TRBJ2-5, with 9 positions matching TRBD1. The CDR3 runs to 14 residues. The V and J ends lost 7 bases and 4 bases, in that order; junction bases with no gene match: 7. The DNA for the CDR3 is TGTGCCAGCATCCCCGGGACAGGGAGAGAGACCCAGTACTTC. Translation: CASIPGTGRETQYF.

This sequence joins TRBV5-1 and TRBJ1-1, with a tentative D call TRBD1 (6 bases). In germline, CDR1 is SGHRS, CDR2 YFSETQ. The length of the CDR3 is 15 residues. V dropped 2 bases and J dropped 5 bases, with 16 bases sitting between them. The CDR3 bases are TGCGCCAGCAGCTTTGTAGGGGGGCAGGGGACTGAAGCTTTCTTT. Its protein is CASSFVGGQGTEAFF.

The sample holds a few counts of this clonotype. The chain links TRBV29-1 to TRBJ1-2; weak D call: TRBD1 (5 bases). Germline V gene sequence: CDR1 SQVTM, CDR2 ANQGSEA. The CDR3 has 12 residues. The V gene lost 5 bases and the J gene lost 4 bases, with 11 bases spanning the gap. The CDR3 coding sequence is TGCAGCGTTCGGGACCAACCCTATGGCTACACCTTC. Protein: CSVRDQPYGYTF.

This clonotype was detected only a few times. This chain connects TRBV29-1 to TRBJ1-2; D call uncertain. Deletions cut 4 bases from V and 6 bases from J, with 12 bases between. Germline V gene lookup returns CDR1 SQVTM and CDR2 ANQGSEA. The CDR3 has 12 amino acids. Here the CDR3 DNA reads TGCAGCGTTGGCGATTTTGGGGATGGCTACACCTTC. Its protein product is CSVGDFGDGYTF.

This clonotype came up a few times. Its ends do not fully match the called genes, so a read error is possible. V usage is TRBV20-1 and J usage is TRBJ2-1; D gene unclear. Germline V gives CDR1 DFQATT, CDR2 SNEGSKA (reference sequence). CDR3 length equals 12 residues. CDR3 region: CSARERYNEQFF. The CDR3 DNA reads TGCAGCGCTAGAGAAAGGTACAATGAGCAGTTCTTC.

V gene TRBV28 combines with J gene TRBJ2-7; D tentatively reads TRBD1 or TRBD2 (5 bases each). Looked up from germline, CDR1 is MDHEN and CDR2 is SYDVKM. Trimming removed 3 bases at V and 6 bases at J, with 21 bases between. The CDR3 is 16 residues long. CDR3 DNA: TGTGCCAGCAGTTTTAGGTTTGGGGACCGGTCTTCCGAGCAGTACTTC. As protein: CASSFRFGDRSSEQYF.

In its sample, this clonotype was seen a few times. This chain uses TRBV20-1 with TRBJ1-6; D gene unclear. Germline lookup yields CDR1 DFQATT and CDR2 SNEGSKA (reference sequence). Trimming took off 6 bases at V and 0 bases at J, with 3 bases between the two ends. The CDR3 runs to 12 residues. This CDR3 reads CSASSYNSPLHF. As DNA, the CDR3 is TGCAGTGCGAGCTCCTATAATTCACCCCTCCACTTT.

The gene calls are TRBV20-1 and TRBJ1-2, with unresolved D. V was trimmed by 0 bases and J by 5 bases, leaving 10 bases between them. The CDR3 length is 13 residues. Germline values: CDR1 DFQATT, CDR2 SNEGSKA (reference sequence). Written as DNA, the CDR3 is TGCAGTGCTAGAGATCGAACAACGTATGGCTACACCTTC. Amino acids: CSARDRTTYGYTF.

This clonotype was seen only a few times. The V call is TRBV3-1, the J call TRBJ1-2, with TRBD1 as a possible D gene (6 bases). Deletions cut 4 bases from V and 8 bases from J, with 20 bases between. The germline V gene encodes CDR1 LGHDT and CDR2 YNNKEL (reference sequence). This CDR3 spans 15 amino acids. For the CDR3, the DNA is TGTGCCAGCAGCCGGGGACAAGACACCTTTCTGGGCTACACCTTC. Amino acids: CASSRGQDTFLGYTF.

The table lists this clonotype with a few counts. The J gene is TRBJ2-5, the V gene TRBV6-6; 9 positions match TRBD1. The tail of the sequence fits TRBJ2-7 better, so the J call may be wrong. CDR1 and CDR2 (germline): MNHNY, SVGAGI (reference sequence). The CDR3 has 15 residues. CDR3 nucleotides: TGTGCCAGCAGTTATTTTCCGGGACAGGGAAACGAGCAGTACTTC. It translates to CASSYFPGQGNEQYF.

This clonotype was seen only a few times. The chain employs TRBV28 and TRBJ1-2; D gene uncertain. Germline CDR1 is MDHEN and CDR2 is SYDVKM. V was shortened by 2 bases and J by 7 bases, with 11 bases between the two germline ends. The CDR3 loop spans 13 amino acids. CDR3 bases: TGTGCCAGCAGTTTAGGAGGGCGGCGTGGCTACACCTTC. Translation: CASSLGGRRGYTF.

In this sample, this clonotype turned up many times. The chain joins TRBV6-5 to TRBJ2-7, with D tentatively TRBD1 (6 bases). The CDR3 sequence is 14 residues long. V shed 6 bases and J shed 0 bases, with 12 bases lying between them. CDR1 is MNHEY and CDR2 is SVGAGI in the germline V gene. CDR3 residues: CASSDRSPSYEQYF. CDR3 nucleotides: TGTGCCAGCAGCGACAGGTCGCCCTCCTACGAGCAGTACTTC.

In this sample, this clonotype turned up a few times. The genes are TRBV27 and TRBJ1-2; D unresolved. The germline CDR1 and CDR2 sequences are MNHEY and SMNVEV (reference sequence). The CDR3 is 14 residues long. The V and J ends lost 7 bases and 8 bases respectively, with 20 bases between them. The CDR3 DNA reads as TGTGCCAGCACTTTCTCTCGGGGATCCGGCGGCTACACCTTC. Protein: CASTFSRGSGGYTF.

The rearrangement uses TRBV20-1 and TRBJ2-4; D is ambiguous. Germline CDR1 and CDR2: DFQATT and SNEGSKA (reference sequence). V lost 0 bases, J lost 3 bases, and 9 bases lay in between. The CDR3 is made up of 14 amino acids. The CDR3 region has the DNA TGCAGTGCTAGAGATGTAGGCTACAAAAACATTCAGTACTTC. This codes for CSARDVGYKNIQYF.

This clonotype was counted between two and nine times. The DNA of the CDR3 is TGCGCCAGCAGCTTGGTTGGAGGGTATACTCAGCCCCAGCATTTT. Translated: CASSLVGGYTQPQHF. The rearrangement uses TRBV5-1 and TRBJ1-5; no reliable D call. V was cut by 0 bases and J by 6 bases, with 13 bases left in between. Germline V gives CDR1 SGHRS, CDR2 YFSETQ. CDR3 length: 15 residues.

In regard to this clonotype: One end of the junction varies from germline; a read error may be responsible. The chain combines TRBV5-1 with TRBJ2-5; D might be TRBD2 (6 bases). Germline V gene data show CDR1 as SGHRS and CDR2 as YFSETQ. The CDR3 length is 14 residues. The DNA for the CDR3 is TGCGCCGGCAGCCCGGAGGGCAGGGAAGAGACCCAGTACTTC. Protein: CAGSPEGREETQYF.

This clonotype has a handful of counts. The chain is built from TRBV29-1 and TRBJ2-7; D may match TRBD1 or TRBD2 (5 bases each). The V end lost 2 bases, the J end lost 1 base, and 21 bases lay between the germline ends. The CDR3 consists of 17 residues. The germline CDR1 and CDR2 sequences are SQVTM and ANQGSEA. CDR3 loop: CSVELQRMGEPSYEQYF. In DNA form, the CDR3 reads TGCAGCGTTGAACTTCAGAGGATGGGGGAACCGTCCTACGAGCAGTACTTC.

This clonotype was counted a single time. A single base separates this from a much larger clone, so it may be a read error. This chain connects TRBV4-3 to TRBJ2-5; TRBD1 might be the D (7 bases). Judging by the DNA end, TRBJ2-7 fits better; the J call may be wrong. Germline lookup yields CDR1 LGHNA and CDR2 YSLEER. The CDR3 length is 16 residues. CDR3: CASSQEPRQGGSEQYF. CDR3 DNA sequence: TGCGCCAGCAGCCAAGAACCGAGACAGGGAGGCAGCGAGCAGTACTTC.